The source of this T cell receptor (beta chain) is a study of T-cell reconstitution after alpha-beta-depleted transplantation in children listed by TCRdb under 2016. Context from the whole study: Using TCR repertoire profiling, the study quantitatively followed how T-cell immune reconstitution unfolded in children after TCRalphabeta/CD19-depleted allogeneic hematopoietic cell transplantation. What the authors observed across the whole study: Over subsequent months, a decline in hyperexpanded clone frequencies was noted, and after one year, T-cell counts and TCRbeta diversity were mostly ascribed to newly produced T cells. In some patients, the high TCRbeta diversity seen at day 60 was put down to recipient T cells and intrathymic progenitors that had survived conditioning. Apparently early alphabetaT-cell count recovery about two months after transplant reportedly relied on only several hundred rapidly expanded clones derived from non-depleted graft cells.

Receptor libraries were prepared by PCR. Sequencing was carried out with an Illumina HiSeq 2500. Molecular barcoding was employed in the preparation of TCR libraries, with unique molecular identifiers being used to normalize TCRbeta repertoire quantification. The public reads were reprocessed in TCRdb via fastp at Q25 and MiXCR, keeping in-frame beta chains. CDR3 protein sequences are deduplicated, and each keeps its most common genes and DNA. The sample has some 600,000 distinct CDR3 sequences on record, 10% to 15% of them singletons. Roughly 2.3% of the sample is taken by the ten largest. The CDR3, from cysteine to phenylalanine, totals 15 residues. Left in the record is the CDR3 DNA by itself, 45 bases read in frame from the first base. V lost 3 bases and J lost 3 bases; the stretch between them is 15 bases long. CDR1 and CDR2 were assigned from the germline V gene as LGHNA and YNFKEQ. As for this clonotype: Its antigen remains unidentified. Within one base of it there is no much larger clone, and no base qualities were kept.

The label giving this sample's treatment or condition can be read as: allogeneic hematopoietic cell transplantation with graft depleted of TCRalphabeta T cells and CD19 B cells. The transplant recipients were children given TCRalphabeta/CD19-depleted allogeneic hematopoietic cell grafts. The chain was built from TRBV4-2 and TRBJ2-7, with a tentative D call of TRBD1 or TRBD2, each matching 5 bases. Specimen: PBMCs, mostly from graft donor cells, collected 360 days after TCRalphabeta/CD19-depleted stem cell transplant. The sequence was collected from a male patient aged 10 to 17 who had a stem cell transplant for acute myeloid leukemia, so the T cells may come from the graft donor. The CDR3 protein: CASSQDPGTFYEQYF. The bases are TGTGCCAGCAGCCAGGACCCCGGGACCTTCTACGAGCAGTACTTC.